The subject of this entry is one TCR beta chain. The antigen remains undetermined. This sample is drawn from a study of T cell responses to AZD1222 COVID-19 vaccine. Regarding the study as a whole: Possibly, clonal diversity was underestimated; donors were largely white British and included more females. Baseline seropositives among AZD1222 recipients totaled only five to seven. After two AZD1222 doses, spike-specific TCR breadth and depth rose versus day 0.

TCRdb's copy holds only in-frame clones and misses some; the assay was immunoSEQ multiplex PCR. The sample contains approximately 75,000 clones, approximately 87% of which appear only once. The germline V and J ends were trimmed by 5 bases and 8 bases, with 18 bases remaining between them. This CDR3 contains 15 residues. Germline V gives CDR1 SEHNR, CDR2 FQNEAQ (reference sequence). The chain uses TRBV7-9 and TRBJ1-4, with D maybe TRBD1 (6 bases). Source: peripheral blood, taken 28 days after the second AZD1222 dose. This sequence was found in an adult who received the AZD1222 COVID-19 vaccine. The CDR3 nucleotides read TGTGCCAGCAGCGGGGGGGACACCCCCAGGGAAAAACTGTTTTTT. The encoded protein is CASSGGDTPREKLFF.